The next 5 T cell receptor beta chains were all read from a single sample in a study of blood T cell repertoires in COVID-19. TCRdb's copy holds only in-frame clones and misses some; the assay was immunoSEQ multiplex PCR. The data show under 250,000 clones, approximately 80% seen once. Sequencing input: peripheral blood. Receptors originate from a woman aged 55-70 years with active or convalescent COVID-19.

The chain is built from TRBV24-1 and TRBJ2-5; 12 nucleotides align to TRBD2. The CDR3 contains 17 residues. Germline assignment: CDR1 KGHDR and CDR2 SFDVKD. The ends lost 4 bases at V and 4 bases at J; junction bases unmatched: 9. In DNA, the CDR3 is TGTGCCACCAGTGACCCTAGCGGGGGGGCCGGAGGAGAGACCCAGTACTTC. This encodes CATSDPSGGAGGETQYF.

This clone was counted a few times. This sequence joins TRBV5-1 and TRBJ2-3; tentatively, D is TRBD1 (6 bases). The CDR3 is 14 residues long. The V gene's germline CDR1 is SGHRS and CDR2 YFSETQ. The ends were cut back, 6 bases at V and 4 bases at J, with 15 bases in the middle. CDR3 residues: CASKVQGFADTQYF. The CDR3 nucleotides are TGCGCCAGCAAAGTTCAGGGGTTCGCAGATACGCAGTATTTT. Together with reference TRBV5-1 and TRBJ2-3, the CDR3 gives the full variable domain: KAGVTQTPRYLIKTRGQQVTLSCSPISGHRSVSWYQQTPGQGLQFLFEYFSETQRNKGNFPGRFSGRQFSNSRSEMNVSTLELGDSALYLCASKVQGFADTQYFGPGTRLTVL.

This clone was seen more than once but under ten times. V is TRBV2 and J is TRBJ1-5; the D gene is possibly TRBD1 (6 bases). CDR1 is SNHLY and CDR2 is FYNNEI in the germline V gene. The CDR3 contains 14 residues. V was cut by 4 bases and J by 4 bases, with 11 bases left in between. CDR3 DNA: TGTGCCAGCAGTGTACAGGGTCGGAATCAGCCCCAGCATTTT. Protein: CASSVQGRNQPQHF.

For the CDR3, the DNA is TGTGCCAGTAGGAGTTATGACAACGAGCAGTACTTC. This sequence encodes CASRSYDNEQYF. The chain couples TRBV19 to TRBJ2-7; no clear D. This CDR3 comprises 12 residues. Germline V gene data show CDR1 as LNHDA and CDR2 as SQIVND (reference sequence). V gave up 6 bases and J gave up 5 bases, with 11 bases separating them.

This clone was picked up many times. DNA for the CDR3: TGTGCCAGCAGTTTAATGCGCGCCCTCCACTTT. Its translation is CASSLMRALHF. The V gene is TRBV12-3 or TRBV12-4, the J gene TRBJ1-6; D remains unclear. V was cut by 2 bases and J by 14 bases, with 7 bases left in between. CDR3 size: 11 residues.